Only a few counts were recorded for the clone carrying this T cell receptor (beta chain). This record belongs to a study of response to subunit inactivated influenza vaccine. Using its own MiXCR run on the RT-PCR reads, TCRdb lists one record per CDR3 protein. This table holds 150,000 to 200,000 distinct CDR3 sequences, less than 15% found once. V was trimmed by 8 bases and J by 3 bases, leaving 8 bases between them. The CDR3 sequence is 11 residues long. Germline V gene lookup returns CDR1 MNHNS and CDR2 SASEGT. Another study also made use of these data, one on T cells expressing NK-cell markers. That report adds: 5'RACE template switching built TCR beta cDNA with unique molecular identifiers.

Material: CD8+ T cells sorted from PBMCs, obtained 11 to 12 days after vaccination. The receptor's source is a man aged 45 to 65 who received an inactivated influenza vaccine. This rearrangement joins TRBV6-1 to TRBJ2-7, with TRBD2 as a possible D gene (5 bases). The CDR3, as DNA: TGTGCCAGCCGCGGGTTCTACGAGCAGTACTTC. As protein: CASRGFYEQYF.